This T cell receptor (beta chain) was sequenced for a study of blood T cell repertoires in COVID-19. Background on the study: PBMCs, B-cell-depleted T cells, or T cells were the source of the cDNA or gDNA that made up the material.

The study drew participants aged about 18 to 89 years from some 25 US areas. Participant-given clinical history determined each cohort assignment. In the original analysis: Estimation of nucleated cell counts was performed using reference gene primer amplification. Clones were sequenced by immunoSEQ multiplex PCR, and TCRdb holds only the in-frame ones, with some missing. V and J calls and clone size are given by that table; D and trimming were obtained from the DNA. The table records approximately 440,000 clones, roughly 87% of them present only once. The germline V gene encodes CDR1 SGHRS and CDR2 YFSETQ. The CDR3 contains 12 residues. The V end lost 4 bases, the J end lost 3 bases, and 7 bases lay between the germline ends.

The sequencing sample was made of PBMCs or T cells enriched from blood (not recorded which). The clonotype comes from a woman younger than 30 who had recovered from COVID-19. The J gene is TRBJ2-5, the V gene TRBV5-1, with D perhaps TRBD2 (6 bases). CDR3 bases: TGCGCCAGCAGCCCGGGGGAAGAGACCCAGTACTTC. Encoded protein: CASSPGEETQYF.